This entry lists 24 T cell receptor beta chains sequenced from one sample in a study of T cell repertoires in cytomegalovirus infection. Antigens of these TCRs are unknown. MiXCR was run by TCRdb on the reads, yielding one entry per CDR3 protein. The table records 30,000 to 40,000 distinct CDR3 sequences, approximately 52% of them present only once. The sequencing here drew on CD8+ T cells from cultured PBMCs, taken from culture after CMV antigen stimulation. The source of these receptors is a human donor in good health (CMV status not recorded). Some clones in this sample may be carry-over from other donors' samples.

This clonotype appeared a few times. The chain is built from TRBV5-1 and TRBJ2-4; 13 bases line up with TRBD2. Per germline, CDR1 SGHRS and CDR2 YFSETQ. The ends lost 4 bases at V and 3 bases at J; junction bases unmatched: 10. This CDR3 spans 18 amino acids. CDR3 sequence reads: CASSEGLAGAASKNIQYF. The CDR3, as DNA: TGCGCCAGCAGCGAAGGACTAGCGGGGGCCGCGAGCAAAAACATTCAGTACTTC.

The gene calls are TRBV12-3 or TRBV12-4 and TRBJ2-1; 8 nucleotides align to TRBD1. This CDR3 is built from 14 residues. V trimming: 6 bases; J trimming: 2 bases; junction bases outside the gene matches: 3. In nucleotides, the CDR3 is TGTGCCAGCAGCGGGACAGGAGCCTACAATGAGCAGTTCTTC. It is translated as CASSGTGAYNEQFF.

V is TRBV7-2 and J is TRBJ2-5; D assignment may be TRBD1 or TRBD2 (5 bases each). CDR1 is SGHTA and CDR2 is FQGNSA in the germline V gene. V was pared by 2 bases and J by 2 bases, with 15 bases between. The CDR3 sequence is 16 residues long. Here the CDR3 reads CASSLSVGGAQETQYF. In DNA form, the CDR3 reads TGTGCCAGCAGCTTATCGGTTGGGGGAGCACAAGAGACCCAGTACTTC.

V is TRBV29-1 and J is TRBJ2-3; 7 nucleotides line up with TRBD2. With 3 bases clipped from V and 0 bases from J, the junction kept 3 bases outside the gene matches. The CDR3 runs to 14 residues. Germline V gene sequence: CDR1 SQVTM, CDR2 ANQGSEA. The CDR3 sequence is CSVDLAASTDTQYF. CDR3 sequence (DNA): TGCAGCGTTGATCTAGCGGCTAGCACAGATACGCAGTATTTT.

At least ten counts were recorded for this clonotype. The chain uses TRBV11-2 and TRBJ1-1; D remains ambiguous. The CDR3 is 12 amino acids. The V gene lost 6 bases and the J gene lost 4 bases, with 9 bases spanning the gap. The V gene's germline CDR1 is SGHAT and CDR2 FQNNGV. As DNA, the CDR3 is TGTGCCAGCAGACCCGCCCGCACTGAAGCTTTCTTT. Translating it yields CASRPARTEAFF. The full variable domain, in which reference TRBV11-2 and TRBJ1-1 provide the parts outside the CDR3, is EAGVAQSPRYKIIEKRQSVAFWCNPISGHATLYWYQQILGQGPKLLIQFQNNGVVDDSQLPKDRFSAERLKGVDSTLKIQPAKLEDSAVYLCASRPARTEAFFGQGTRLTVV.

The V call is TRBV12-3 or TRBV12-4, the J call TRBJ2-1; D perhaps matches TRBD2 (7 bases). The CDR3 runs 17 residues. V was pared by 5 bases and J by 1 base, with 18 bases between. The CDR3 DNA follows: TGTGCCAGCAGTGGGGGGGCCGGCAGGGGATCCTACAATGAGCAGTTCTTC. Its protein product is CASSGGAGRGSYNEQFF.

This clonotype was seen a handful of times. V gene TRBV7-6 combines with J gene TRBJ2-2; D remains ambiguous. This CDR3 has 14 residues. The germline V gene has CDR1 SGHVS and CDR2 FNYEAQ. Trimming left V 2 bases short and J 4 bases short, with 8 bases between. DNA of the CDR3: TGTGCCAGCAGCTTACGTCGGGCCACCGGGGAGCTGTTTTTT. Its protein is CASSLRRATGELFF.

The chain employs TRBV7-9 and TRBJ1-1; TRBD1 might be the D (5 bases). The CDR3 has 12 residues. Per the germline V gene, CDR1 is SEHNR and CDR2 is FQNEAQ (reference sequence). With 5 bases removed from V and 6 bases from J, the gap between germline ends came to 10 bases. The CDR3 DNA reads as TGTGCCAGCAGCAGAGGGGCTCCTGAAGCTTTCTTT. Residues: CASSRGAPEAFF.

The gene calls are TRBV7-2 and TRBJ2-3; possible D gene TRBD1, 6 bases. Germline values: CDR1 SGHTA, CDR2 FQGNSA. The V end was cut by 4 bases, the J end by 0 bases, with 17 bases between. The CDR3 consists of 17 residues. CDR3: CASSYRTDYLSTDTQYF. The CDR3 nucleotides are TGTGCCAGCAGCTATCGGACAGACTATCTTAGCACAGATACGCAGTATTTT.

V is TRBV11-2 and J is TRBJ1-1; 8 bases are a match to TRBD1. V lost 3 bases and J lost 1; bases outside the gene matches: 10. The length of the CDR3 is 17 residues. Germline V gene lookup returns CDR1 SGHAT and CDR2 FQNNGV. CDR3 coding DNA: TGTGCCAGCAGCTTTACGCTGGGGACAGGTGGGAACACTGAAGCTTTCTTT. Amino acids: CASSFTLGTGGNTEAFF.

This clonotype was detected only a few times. The CDR3 sequence is CASSVTGGAYNEQFF. As DNA, the CDR3 is TGTGCCAGCAGCGTAACGGGGGGCGCTTACAATGAGCAGTTCTTC. This chain links TRBV9 with TRBJ2-1; a possible D gene is TRBD2 (7 bases). CDR3 length: 15 amino acids. Trimming removed 1 base at V and 4 bases at J, with 12 bases between. The germline CDR1 and CDR2 sequences are SGDLS and YYNGEE.

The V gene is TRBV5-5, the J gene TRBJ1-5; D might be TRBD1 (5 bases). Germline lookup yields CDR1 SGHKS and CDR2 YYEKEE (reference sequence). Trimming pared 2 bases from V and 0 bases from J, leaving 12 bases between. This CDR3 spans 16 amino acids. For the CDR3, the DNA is TGTGCCAGCAGCTTCCGGGACGATTATAGCAATCAGCCCCAGCATTTT. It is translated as CASSFRDDYSNQPQHF.

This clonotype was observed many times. CDR3 in amino acids: CAISEAKGSYEQYF. The CDR3 DNA follows: TGTGCCATCAGTGAGGCCAAGGGTTCCTACGAGCAGTACTTC. The rearrangement links TRBV10-3 to TRBJ2-7, with D uncertain. This CDR3 has 14 residues. With 2 bases removed from V and 1 base from J, the gap between germline ends came to 9 bases. CDR1 is ENHRY, CDR2 SYGVKD, per germline.

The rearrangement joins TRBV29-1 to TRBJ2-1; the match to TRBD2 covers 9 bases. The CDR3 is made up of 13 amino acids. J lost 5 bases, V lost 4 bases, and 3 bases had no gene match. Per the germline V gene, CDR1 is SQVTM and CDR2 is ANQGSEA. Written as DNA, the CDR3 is TGCAGCGTTGTAGCGGGGGAGCACAATGAGCAGTTCTTC. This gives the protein CSVVAGEHNEQFF.

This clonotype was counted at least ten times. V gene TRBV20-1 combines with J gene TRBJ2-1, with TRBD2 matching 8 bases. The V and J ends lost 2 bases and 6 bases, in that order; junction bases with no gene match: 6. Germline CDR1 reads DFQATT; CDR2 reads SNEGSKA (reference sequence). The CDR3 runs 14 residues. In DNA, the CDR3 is TGCAGTGCTAGAATCTCAGCGGGGGTCAATGAGCAGTTCTTC. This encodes CSARISAGVNEQFF.

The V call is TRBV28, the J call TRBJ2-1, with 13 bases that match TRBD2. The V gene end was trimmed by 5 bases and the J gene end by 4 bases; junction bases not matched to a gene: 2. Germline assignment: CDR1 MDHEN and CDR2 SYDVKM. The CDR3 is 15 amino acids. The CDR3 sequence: CASSGLAGEYNEQFF. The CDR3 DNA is TGTGCCAGCAGTGGACTAGCGGGGGAATACAATGAGCAGTTCTTC.

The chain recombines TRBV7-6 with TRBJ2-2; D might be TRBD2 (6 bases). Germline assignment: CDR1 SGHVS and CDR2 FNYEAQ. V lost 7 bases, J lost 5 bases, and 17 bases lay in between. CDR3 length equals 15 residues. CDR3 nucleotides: TGTGCCAGCACCGTCCCGGCGGGGCGAACCGGGGAGCTGTTTTTT. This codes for CASTVPAGRTGELFF.

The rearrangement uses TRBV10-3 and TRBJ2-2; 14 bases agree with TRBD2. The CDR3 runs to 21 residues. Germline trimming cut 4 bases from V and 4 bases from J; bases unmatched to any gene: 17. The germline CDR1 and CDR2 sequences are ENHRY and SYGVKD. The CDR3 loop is CAISGDWGLAGEGVATGELFF. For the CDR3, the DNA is TGTGCCATCAGTGGGGATTGGGGACTAGCGGGAGAAGGAGTGGCCACCGGGGAGCTGTTTTTT.

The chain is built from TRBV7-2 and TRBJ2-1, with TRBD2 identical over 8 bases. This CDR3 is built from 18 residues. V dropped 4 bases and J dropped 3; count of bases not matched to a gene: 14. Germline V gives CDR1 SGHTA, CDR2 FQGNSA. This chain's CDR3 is CASSSLPHRLAIYNEQFF. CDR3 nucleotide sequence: TGTGCCAGCAGCTCCCTCCCCCACCGACTAGCGATCTACAATGAGCAGTTCTTC.

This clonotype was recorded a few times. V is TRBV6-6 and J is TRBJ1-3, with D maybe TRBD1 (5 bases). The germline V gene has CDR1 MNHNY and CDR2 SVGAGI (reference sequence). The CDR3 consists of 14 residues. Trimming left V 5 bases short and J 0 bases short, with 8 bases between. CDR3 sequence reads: CASSLDSSGNTIYF. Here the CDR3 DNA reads TGTGCCAGCAGTCTCGACAGCTCTGGAAACACCATATATTTT.

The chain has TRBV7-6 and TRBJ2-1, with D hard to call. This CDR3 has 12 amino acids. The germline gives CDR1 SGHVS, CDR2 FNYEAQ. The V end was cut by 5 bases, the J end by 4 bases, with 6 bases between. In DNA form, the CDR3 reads TGTGCCAGCAGCCCGAGATACAATGAGCAGTTCTTC. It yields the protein CASSPRYNEQFF.

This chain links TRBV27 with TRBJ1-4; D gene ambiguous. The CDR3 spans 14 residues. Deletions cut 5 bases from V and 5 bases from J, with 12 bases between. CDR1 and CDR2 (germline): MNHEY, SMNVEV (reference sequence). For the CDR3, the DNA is TGTGCCAGCAGTCCGACGTCAGGCAATGAAAAACTGTTTTTT. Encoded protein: CASSPTSGNEKLFF.

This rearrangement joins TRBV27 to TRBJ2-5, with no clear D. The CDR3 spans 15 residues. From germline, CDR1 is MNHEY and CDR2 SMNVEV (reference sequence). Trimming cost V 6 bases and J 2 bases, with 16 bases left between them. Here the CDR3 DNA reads TGTGCCAGCAGGACATTAACAGAATTTCAAGAGACCCAGTACTTC. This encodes CASRTLTEFQETQYF.

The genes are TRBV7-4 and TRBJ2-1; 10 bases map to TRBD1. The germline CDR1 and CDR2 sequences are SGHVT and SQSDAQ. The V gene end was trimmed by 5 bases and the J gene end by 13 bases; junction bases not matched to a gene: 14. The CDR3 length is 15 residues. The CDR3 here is CASSPPGQGRRLQFF. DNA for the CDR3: TGTGCCAGCAGCCCGCCGGGACAGGGGAGGAGATTACAGTTCTTC.